This TCR beta chain was documented in a study of T-cell reconstitution after alpha-beta-depleted transplantation in children. Study-level results: There were some patients whose high TCRbeta diversity at day 60 came from surviving recipient T cells and thymic progenitors. Among T cells one year after transplant, newly produced cells accounted for most counts and diversity. Roughly two months post-transplant, alpha-beta T cells reportedly originated from several hundred graft clones that had expanded.

This clonotype was observed many times. Its antigen is undetermined. A library of TCRbeta sequences, prepared with unique molecular identifiers, was generated. TCRdb independently ran MiXCR on the PCR reads; one entry per CDR3 protein. The sample shows about 240,000 distinct CDR3 sequences, about 23% of them seen only once. J was trimmed by 5 bases and V by 6 bases; bases with no gene match: 1. From germline, CDR1 is SGHKS and CDR2 YYEKEE (reference sequence). The CDR3 is 13 residues long. Specimen: PBMCs, collected before TCRalphabeta/CD19-depleted stem cell transplant. The chain joins TRBV5-5 to TRBJ2-5; 13 bases map to TRBD2. The sequence was collected from a girl aged 2 to 9 with Fanconi anemia, due to receive a stem cell transplant. In DNA form, the CDR3 reads TGTGCCAGCAAGGGACTAGCGGGGGAGACCCAGTACTTC. Translating it yields CASKGLAGETQYF. The full variable domain, rest sourced from reference TRBV5-5 and TRBJ2-5, is DAGVTQSPTHLIKTRGQQVTLRCSPISGHKSVSWYQQVLGQGPQFIFQYYEKEERGRGNFPDRFSARQFPNYSSELNVNALLLGDSALYLCASKGLAGETQYFGPGTRLLVL.